A single sample gave rise to the 26 T cell receptor beta chains below, sequenced in a study of blood T cell repertoires in COVID-19. Only in-frame clones appear in the TCRdb table, and some are missing; sequencing was by immunoSEQ multiplex PCR. Of about 220,000 clones in the sample, 65% to 90% were seen once. The sample comprised peripheral blood. These receptors were obtained from a woman in her seventies with COVID-19, enrolled during active disease.

The rearrangement joins TRBV2 to TRBJ1-3; no reliable D call. With 3 bases removed from V and 4 bases from J, the gap between germline ends came to 10 bases. CDR3 length: 14 amino acids. Germline CDR1 reads SNHLY; CDR2 reads FYNNEI. The chain's CDR3 is CASSDEGRGNTIYF. The CDR3 DNA reads as TGTGCCAGCAGTGACGAGGGTAGGGGAAACACCATATATTTT.

The DNA of the CDR3 is TGTGCCAGCAGAGGACAGAGGAGCACTGAAGCTTTCTTT. Protein sequence: CASRGQRSTEAFF. V is TRBV6-4 and J is TRBJ1-1; D is perhaps TRBD1 (6 bases). The length of the CDR3 is 13 residues. V lost 6 bases, J lost 4 bases, and 12 bases lay in between. Germline loops: CDR1 MRHNA, CDR2 SNTAGT.

In its sample, this clone was seen a few times. J is TRBJ1-1 and V is TRBV19; 9 nucleotides line up with TRBD1. V shed 4 bases, J shed 0 bases, and the junction held 9 bases outside the gene matches. Per germline, CDR1 LNHDA and CDR2 SQIVND (reference sequence). This CDR3 has 17 residues. CDR3 residues: CASSTNRGLIMNTEAFF. Here the CDR3 DNA reads TGTGCCAGTAGTACAAACAGGGGGCTGATAATGAACACTGAAGCTTTCTTT.

This clone was seen only a few times. The chain employs TRBV27 and TRBJ2-1, with 8 bases lining up with TRBD2. CDR3 size: 16 residues. V lost 6 bases, J lost 9 bases, and 16 bases stayed unmatched. The germline V gene encodes CDR1 MNHEY and CDR2 SMNVEV (reference sequence). The CDR3 DNA follows: TGTGCCAGCAGCCTCCTCAGCGGGAGCCGACCCCCTGAGCAGTTCTTC. It translates to CASSLLSGSRPPEQFF.

CDR3 DNA sequence: TGTGCCAGCAGCTTTAAAGGGGGTTCAAATAGATTAACCGGGGAGCTGTTTTTT. Amino acid sequence: CASSFKGGSNRLTGELFF. The gene calls are TRBV5-4 and TRBJ2-2; a possible D gene is TRBD1 (6 bases). CDR1 is SGHNT, CDR2 YYREEE, per germline (reference sequence). V lost 2 bases, J lost 5 bases, and 22 bases lay in between. The CDR3 covers 18 residues.

The chain employs TRBV2 and TRBJ1-4; 7 bases align to TRBD1. The J segment lost 7 bases and the V segment lost 4 bases, leaving 6 bases of the junction unmatched. The CDR3 totals 14 residues. Germline V gene lookup returns CDR1 SNHLY and CDR2 FYNNEI. This CDR3 reads CASSVSGGSEKLFF. The CDR3 DNA sequence: TGTGCCAGCAGTGTGTCAGGGGGTTCTGAAAAACTGTTTTTT.

The gene calls are TRBV3-1 (or the pseudogene TRBV3-2) and TRBJ1-1; D possibly corresponds to TRBD1 (6 bases). This CDR3 region has 15 residues. Per the germline V gene, CDR1 is LGHDT and CDR2 is YNNKEL (reference sequence). The germline V and J ends were trimmed by 3 bases and 6 bases, with 17 bases remaining between them. This CDR3 reads CASSQETGPGAEAFF. The CDR3 DNA reads TGTGCCAGCAGCCAGGAAACAGGGCCTGGCGCTGAAGCTTTCTTT.

J is TRBJ1-3 and V is TRBV6-1; D might be TRBD1 (6 bases). V was shortened by 2 bases and J by 3 bases, with 11 bases between the two germline ends. The CDR3 is 15 residues long. Germline V CDR1 and CDR2: MNHNS, SASEGT. This chain's CDR3 is CASSEMGAFGNTIYF. DNA for the CDR3: TGTGCCAGCAGTGAAATGGGGGCCTTTGGAAACACCATATATTTT.

V and J are TRBV23-1 and TRBJ2-6; 9 bases are shared with TRBD2. TRBV23-1 counts as an open reading frame of uncertain function. This CDR3 is built from 19 residues. V lost 2 bases, J lost 2 bases, and 10 bases stayed unmatched. CDR3 sequence: CASSQTRMASGTGANVLTF. CDR3 sequence (DNA): TGCGCCAGCAGTCAAACAAGAATGGCTAGCGGGACTGGGGCCAACGTCCTGACTTTC.

The chain couples TRBV6-5 to TRBJ1-6; tentative D call: TRBD1 (6 bases). The germline V gene has CDR1 MNHEY and CDR2 SVGAGI. With 6 bases removed from V and 4 bases from J, the gap between germline ends came to 10 bases. This CDR3 has 14 amino acids. CDR3 loop: CASSNGQYNSPLHF. The CDR3 nucleotides are TGTGCCAGCAGCAACGGACAGTATAATTCACCCCTCCACTTT.

The chain has TRBV6-5 and TRBJ2-1; 11 bases line up with TRBD2. The CDR3 loop spans 15 amino acids. Per germline, CDR1 MNHEY and CDR2 SVGAGI. The trim removed 5 bases at V and 7 bases at J, leaving 7 bases unmatched. In nucleotides, the CDR3 is TGTGCCAGCAGTAAGACTAGCGGGATGGTTAATGAGCAGTTCTTC. Its translation is CASSKTSGMVNEQFF.

The chain uses TRBV2 and TRBJ1-1; D is unclear. Trimming removed 6 bases from V and 1 base from J, with 18 bases in between. Germline-derived CDR1 and CDR2 are SNHLY and FYNNEI. The CDR3 loop spans 16 amino acids. The CDR3 spells CASSSNSVVSNTEAFF. In nucleotides, the CDR3 is TGTGCCAGCAGCTCCAATTCAGTGGTATCGAACACTGAAGCTTTCTTT.

The V call is TRBV19, the J call TRBJ2-2; no clear D. The V gene lost 5 bases and the J gene lost 7 bases, with 8 bases spanning the gap. CDR3 length: 12 residues. Per germline, CDR1 LNHDA and CDR2 SQIVND (reference sequence). For the CDR3, the DNA is TGTGCCAGTAGTGTCCGGGTCGGGGAGCTGTTTTTT. Amino acids: CASSVRVGELFF.

The J gene is TRBJ2-3, the V gene TRBV30, with TRBD2 as a possible D gene (5 bases). V gave up 0 bases and J gave up 4 bases, with 5 bases separating them. The CDR3 runs to 12 residues. In germline, CDR1 is GTSNPN, CDR2 SVGIG (reference sequence). The CDR3 coding sequence is TGTGCCTGGAGTGTACTAGCAGATACGCAGTATTTT. Translated: CAWSVLADTQYF.

This rearrangement joins TRBV10-3 to TRBJ1-3, with TRBD1 identical over 8 bases. Germline CDR1 reads ENHRY; CDR2 reads SYGVKD. The CDR3 is 14 residues long. The ends lost 6 bases at V and 4 bases at J; junction bases unmatched: 5. The CDR3 reads CAIRTGASGNTIYF. The CDR3 bases are TGTGCCATCAGGACAGGGGCAAGCGGAAACACCATATATTTT.

The DNA for the CDR3 is TGTGCCAGCAGCTTGGCATCGGCGGGGGGGCTAAATACGCAGTATTTT. This encodes CASSLASAGGLNTQYF. The rearrangement joins TRBV11-3 to TRBJ2-3, with 9 positions matching TRBD2. This CDR3 is 16 amino acids long. Germline V CDR1 and CDR2: SGHNT, YENEEA. The V and J ends lost 3 bases and 7 bases, in that order; junction bases with no gene match: 11.

The V gene is TRBV9, the J gene TRBJ2-1; possibly TRBD2 for D (6 bases). With 1 base removed from V and 4 bases from J, the gap between germline ends came to 12 bases. Germline V gene data show CDR1 as SGDLS and CDR2 as YYNGEE. CDR3 length: 15 amino acids. CDR3 DNA: TGTGCCAGCAGCGTAACGGGAGTGGGATACAATGAGCAGTTCTTC. Residues: CASSVTGVGYNEQFF.

This sequence joins TRBV7-6 and TRBJ1-1; no reliable D call. CDR1 and CDR2 (germline): SGHVS, FNYEAQ. V dropped 5 bases and J dropped 2 bases, with 12 bases sitting between them. The CDR3 totals 14 residues. CDR3 protein: CASSPLGANTEAFF. The CDR3 nucleotides read TGTGCCAGCAGCCCCTTAGGAGCTAACACTGAAGCTTTCTTT.

The V and J genes are TRBV11-1 and TRBJ2-5; 9 positions agree with TRBD1. Trimming removed 4 bases from V and 5 bases from J; junction bases left unmatched: 8. CDR1 is SGHAT, CDR2 FQDESV, per germline (reference sequence). CDR3 size: 15 residues. The CDR3 nucleotides read TGTGCCAGCAGCTCACAGGGGGCGCTAGGGGAGACCCAGTACTTC. This codes for CASSSQGALGETQYF.

The chain recombines TRBV5-1 with TRBJ1-1; no clear D. Per germline, CDR1 SGHRS and CDR2 YFSETQ. Trimming cost V 0 bases and J 0 bases, with 15 bases left between them. This CDR3 comprises 17 residues. The CDR3 nucleotides are TGCGCCAGCAGCTTGGCCGGAACAGTACTGATGAACACTGAAGCTTTCTTT. It encodes CASSLAGTVLMNTEAFF.

The chain links TRBV4-3 to TRBJ1-4; tentatively, D is TRBD1 (5 bases). Germline V gives CDR1 LGHNA, CDR2 YSLEER. This CDR3 has 15 residues. The V gene lost 3 bases and the J gene lost 5 bases, with 13 bases spanning the gap. Here the CDR3 reads CASSQGWTRNEKLFF. CDR3 nucleotides: TGCGCCAGCAGCCAGGGGTGGACACGCAATGAAAAACTGTTTTTT.

The chain links TRBV18 to TRBJ2-2, with D possibly matching TRBD1 (6 bases). The V gene's germline CDR1 is KGHSH and CDR2 LQKENI. The CDR3 sequence is 15 residues long. V gave up 6 bases and J gave up 3 bases, with 14 bases separating them. The CDR3 region is CASSPGQPHTGELFF. DNA of the CDR3: TGTGCCAGCTCCCCCGGACAGCCCCACACCGGGGAGCTGTTTTTT.

This clone was detected only a few times. The chain combines TRBV7-6 with TRBJ2-5; no firm D call. Germline loops: CDR1 SGHVS, CDR2 FNYEAQ. V lost 5 bases, J lost 5 bases, and 18 bases lay in between. This CDR3 has 15 amino acids. The CDR3 protein is CASSTSGPTRETQYF. CDR3 DNA: TGTGCCAGCAGCACCTCTGGCCCAACGCGGGAGACCCAGTACTTC.

V is TRBV30 and J is TRBJ1-2; 9 positions match TRBD1. CDR1 and CDR2 (germline): GTSNPN, SVGIG (reference sequence). There are 13 residues in the CDR3. J lost 3 bases, V lost 4 bases, and 3 bases had no gene match. The CDR3: CAWTQGADYGYTF. The DNA for the CDR3 is TGTGCCTGGACACAGGGGGCGGACTATGGCTACACCTTC.

This clone showed up just a few times. The CDR3 sequence is CASSLGRRNEQYF. CDR3 in DNA: TGTGCCAGCAGCTTGGGACGGAGGAACGAGCAGTACTTC. The V gene is TRBV5-6, the J gene TRBJ2-7; the D gene is possibly TRBD2 (5 bases). Germline V CDR1 and CDR2: SGHDT, YYEEEE. This CDR3 has 13 residues. V shed 0 bases and J shed 5 bases, with 9 bases lying between them.

This clone was detected only a few times. The rearrangement uses TRBV7-2 and TRBJ2-5; no reliable D call. This CDR3 is 15 amino acids long. Germline values: CDR1 SGHTA, CDR2 FQGNSA. Deletions cut 2 bases from V and 2 bases from J, with 12 bases between. CDR3 sequence (DNA): TGTGCCAGCAGCTTAAGTCTGAGGCGACAAGAGACCCAGTACTTC. Translating gives CASSLSLRRQETQYF.